This TCR beta chain appears in the sequencing data of a study of Graves' ophthalmopathy and Graves' hyperthyroidism. Across the study: Where ophthalmopathy was absent within 18 months of follow-up, hyperthyroidism was stable. Findings and limits, study-wide: Forecasting of ophthalmopathy progression by the model achieved almost 71% sensitivity and 72.22% specificity.

The germline CDR1 and CDR2 sequences are SGHTA and FQGNSA. V dropped 5 bases and J dropped 7 bases, with 11 bases sitting between them. The CDR3 runs to 12 residues. This clonotype was found many times. The antigen remains unidentified. Scientists amplified the TCR beta CDR3 regions from RNA transcripts. First-round RT-PCR relied on HTBI primers, and a second-round multiplex PCR came next. TCRdb processed the multiplex PCR reads anew with MiXCR; each CDR3 protein has one entry. Altogether over a million distinct CDR3 sequences are present, about 35% being singletons, with the ten largest covering roughly 10%. Other autoimmune diseases, uncontrolled infections, pregnancy or lactation excluded patients from enrollment.

The V gene is TRBV7-2, the J gene TRBJ1-2, with D possibly matching TRBD1 (5 bases). Sequencing used peripheral blood or thyroid tissue (not recorded which). This clonotype was obtained from an adult man with Graves' hyperthyroidism. CDR3 loop: CASSIQGSGYTF. The CDR3 DNA reads TGTGCCAGCAGCATTCAGGGTTCTGGCTACACCTTC.